These T cell receptor beta chains were read from a single sample in a study of human T cells and chemical hapten exposure. TCRdb fed the RACE reads into MiXCR, producing one record per CDR3 protein. The sample includes approximately 81,000 distinct CDR3 sequences, 8.6% seen only once; the top ten take around 1.4%. The source material was whole blood. The receptors here all came from a male donor in good health. Some clones in this sample may be carry-over from other donors' samples. CDR3s include the opening cysteine and the closing phenylalanine or tryptophan. A D gene is named only where the DNA matches it firmly. A clone size is listed for some rows: how often the clone was seen (once, few, many), or a class if it is expanded.

j_call clone_size d_call v_call cdr3_aa cdr3_nt
TRBJ2-3 many TRBD2 TRBV5-1 CASSLGLAGVTDTQYF TGCGCCAGCAGCTTGGGACTAGCGGGAGTTACAGATACGCAGTATTTT
TRBJ2-1 few NA TRBV29-1 CSVETASYNEQFF TGCAGCGTTGAGACGGCCTCCTACAATGAGCAGTTCTTC
TRBJ2-5 NA TRBD1 TRBV30 CAWLGTGGRETQYF TGTGCCTGGCTGGGGACAGGGGGCCGAGAGACCCAGTACTTC
TRBJ2-7 many NA TRBV6-1 CASSDRPGAEQYF TGTGCCAGCAGCGATAGACCAGGGGCGGAGCAGTACTTC
TRBJ2-1 few NA TRBV11-1 CASSLVAYNNEQFF TGTGCCAGCAGCTTAGTGGCCTATAACAATGAGCAGTTCTTC
TRBJ1-2 few NA TRBV6-5 CASSYSSRAYGYTF TGTGCCAGCAGTTACTCAAGCAGGGCCTATGGCTACACCTTC
TRBJ1-5 NA NA TRBV6-5 CASSPLGGGDQPQHF TGTGCCAGCAGTCCGCTAGGGGGGGGCGATCAGCCCCAGCATTTT
TRBJ1-3 NA TRBD1 TRBV4-2 CASSPGQGDTIYF TGTGCCAGCAGCCCAGGACAGGGGGACACCATATATTTT
TRBJ2-6 NA TRBD1 TRBV24-1 CATSDSRGLGSGANVLTF TGTGCCACCAGTGATAGCAGGGGGCTGGGGTCTGGGGCCAACGTCCTGACTTTC
TRBJ2-5 few TRBD2 TRBV20-1 CSAEGTSGGARETQYF TGCAGTGCTGAGGGGACTAGCGGGGGGGCCCGGGAGACCCAGTACTTC
TRBJ2-7 NA NA TRBV12-3/TRBV12-4 CASSLTPLEQYF TGTGCCAGCAGTCTGACTCCCTTAGAGCAGTACTTC
TRBJ2-7 few NA TRBV6-2/TRBV6-3 CASQGGGSVYEQYF TGTGCCAGCCAAGGTGGAGGGTCGGTCTACGAGCAGTACTTC
TRBJ1-4 NA NA TRBV5-4 CASSLLGNEKLFF TGTGCCAGCAGCTTGTTAGGGAATGAAAAACTGTTTTTT
TRBJ2-7 few TRBD1 TRBV27 CASSAQQTGAPLEQYF TGTGCCAGCAGTGCCCAACAGACAGGGGCCCCTTTAGAGCAGTACTTC
TRBJ1-5 NA NA TRBV19 CASSIRHDSNQPQHF TGTGCCAGTAGTATTAGGCACGATAGCAATCAGCCCCAGCATTTT
TRBJ2-3 NA TRBD2 TRBV20-1 CSAKPTSGSTDTQYF TGCAGTGCTAAACCGACTAGCGGGAGCACAGATACGCAGTATTTT
TRBJ2-7 NA TRBD1 TRBV20-1 CSAREEGTGVSYEQYF TGCAGTGCTAGAGAAGAGGGGACAGGGGTCTCCTACGAGCAGTACTTC
TRBJ1-1 few NA TRBV5-5 CASSFADFTEAFF TGTGCCAGCAGCTTTGCTGACTTCACTGAAGCTTTCTTT
TRBJ1-6 NA NA TRBV7-8 CASSLDGQLINSPLHF TGTGCCAGCAGTTTGGACGGACAACTTATTAATTCACCTCTCCACTTT
TRBJ2-4 NA TRBD1 TRBV20-1 CSALVLTGDANIQYF TGCAGTGCTTTAGTCCTGACAGGGGACGCAAACATTCAGTACTTC
TRBJ2-7 NA NA TRBV6-2/TRBV6-3 CASRPLERSYEQYF TGTGCCAGCAGGCCTCTAGAGCGGTCCTACGAGCAGTACTTC
TRBJ2-7 NA NA TRBV5-6 CASSLVWRGSYEQYF TGTGCCAGCAGCTTGGTTTGGCGGGGCTCCTACGAGCAGTACTTC
TRBJ2-1 few TRBD1 TRBV29-1 CSTQGGRELYNEQFF TGCAGCACCCAAGGGGGCAGGGAACTTTACAATGAGCAGTTCTTC
TRBJ2-7 few NA TRBV6-5 CASSYRRRGSSYEQYF TGTGCCAGCAGTTACCGACGCAGGGGTAGCTCCTACGAGCAGTACTTC
TRBJ2-7 many TRBD1 TRBV7-6 CASSLGTASYEQYF TGTGCCAGCAGCTTGGGGACAGCTTCCTACGAGCAGTACTTC
TRBJ2-5 NA TRBD2 TRBV10-1 CASCLAGLSIVETQYF TGCGCCAGCTGTCTAGCGGGGCTTTCAATCGTAGAGACCCAGTACTTC
TRBJ2-1 few NA TRBV14 CASSQWRDNEQFF TGTGCCAGCAGCCAATGGCGGGACAATGAGCAGTTCTTC
TRBJ2-3 few TRBD2 TRBV27 CASSRLAGLTDTQYF TGTGCCAGCAGTAGACTAGCGGGGCTCACAGATACGCAGTATTTT
TRBJ1-1 many NA TRBV4-1 CASSQVDKNTEAFF TGCGCCAGCAGCCAAGTGGACAAGAACACTGAAGCTTTCTTT
TRBJ2-1 NA TRBD2 TRBV6-2/TRBV6-3 CASNRLAGDNEQFF TGTGCCAGCAATCGCCTAGCGGGGGACAATGAGCAGTTCTTC
TRBJ2-3 NA TRBD1 TRBV10-3 CAISEVTGDFITDTQYF TGTGCCATCAGTGAGGTGACAGGGGACTTCATCACAGATACGCAGTATTTT
TRBJ1-3 NA NA TRBV7-8 CASSARRAGAGGTIYF TGTGCCAGCAGCGCCCGGCGGGCAGGGGCGGGAGGCACCATATATTTT
TRBJ2-7 NA TRBD1 TRBV27 CASSLYGTASYEQYF TGTGCCAGCAGTTTATACGGGACAGCCTCCTACGAGCAGTACTTC
TRBJ2-7 NA NA TRBV29-1 CSVGMDYEQYF TGCAGCGTGGGTATGGATTACGAGCAGTACTTC
TRBJ1-4 few TRBD1 TRBV27 CASSTSGGRYEKLFF TGTGCCAGCAGTACGTCAGGGGGCCGTTATGAAAAACTGTTTTTT
TRBJ2-7 many TRBD1 TRBV5-1 CASRGQVTYEQYF TGCGCCAGCAGGGGACAGGTTACCTACGAGCAGTACTTC
TRBJ1-1 many NA TRBV20-1 CSASPEDGEAFF TGCAGTGCTAGCCCAGAAGACGGTGAAGCTTTCTTT
TRBJ2-5 many NA TRBV29-1 CSVTRTEETQYF TGCAGCGTTACGCGGACGGAAGAGACCCAGTACTTC
TRBJ1-1 NA NA TRBV3-1 CASSQDGRTEAFF TGTGCCAGCAGCCAAGATGGGCGGACTGAAGCTTTCTTT
TRBJ2-3 few TRBD1 TRBV6-5 CASSPGQATDTQYF TGTGCCAGCAGCCCGGGACAGGCAACAGATACGCAGTATTTT
TRBJ1-4 NA NA TRBV6-2/TRBV6-3 CASSYTTGPPNEKLFF TGTGCCAGCAGTTATACTACAGGGCCTCCTAATGAAAAACTGTTTTTT
TRBJ2-1 few TRBD1 TRBV4-3 CASSQDLGQSINNEQFF TGCGCCAGCAGCCAGGACTTGGGACAGTCGATTAACAATGAGCAGTTCTTC
TRBJ2-5 many TRBD2 TRBV29-1 CSVVGRAKLETQYF TGCAGCGTTGTTGGGAGGGCTAAACTCGAGACCCAGTACTTC